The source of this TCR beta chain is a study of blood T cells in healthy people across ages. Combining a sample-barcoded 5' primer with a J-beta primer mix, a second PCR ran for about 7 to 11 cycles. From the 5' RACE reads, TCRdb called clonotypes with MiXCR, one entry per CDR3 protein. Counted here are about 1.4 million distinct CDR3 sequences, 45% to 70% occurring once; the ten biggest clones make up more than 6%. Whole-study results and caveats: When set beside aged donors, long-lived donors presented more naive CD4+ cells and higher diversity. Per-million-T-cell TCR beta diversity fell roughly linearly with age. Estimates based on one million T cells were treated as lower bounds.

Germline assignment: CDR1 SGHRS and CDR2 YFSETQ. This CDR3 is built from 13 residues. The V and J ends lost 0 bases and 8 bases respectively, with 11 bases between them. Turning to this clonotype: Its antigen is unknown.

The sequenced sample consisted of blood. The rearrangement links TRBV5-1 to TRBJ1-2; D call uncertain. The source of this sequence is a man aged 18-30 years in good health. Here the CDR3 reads CASSLEGLQGYTF. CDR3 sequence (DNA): TGCGCCAGCAGCTTGGAGGGTCTACAGGGCTACACCTTC. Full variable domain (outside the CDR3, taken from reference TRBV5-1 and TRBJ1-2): KAGVTQTPRYLIKTRGQQVTLSCSPISGHRSVSWYQQTPGQGLQFLFEYFSETQRNKGNFPGRFSGRQFSNSRSEMNVSTLELGDSALYLCASSLEGLQGYTFGSGTRLTVV.